This T cell receptor beta chain is from a study of OX40 agonist ivuxolimab in advanced cancers. Whole-study context: Dose-escalation patients' cancers were hepatocellular carcinoma, melanoma, renal cell or head and neck cancer. The study's findings and limits: Low normalized clonal expansion also occurred in some nonresponding patients.

The assay was immunoSEQ multiplex PCR, and TCRdb's table has in-frame clones only and misses some. The sample carries tens of thousands of clones, roughly 90% recorded once. From germline, CDR1 is SGHDT and CDR2 YYEEEE. The CDR3 totals 13 residues. Trimming removed 0 bases from V and 7 bases from J, with 11 bases in between. In regard to this clone: Its antigen is as yet unknown.

The sequencing used CD4+ or CD8+ T cells sorted from blood, collected in a trial of the OX40 agonist ivuxolimab. V gene TRBV5-6 combines with J gene TRBJ2-7; TRBD2 is a possible D gene (5 bases). The TCR sequence derives from an adult with an advanced solid tumor such as melanoma, head and neck, liver or kidney cancer. CDR3 loop: CASSLVGVGEQYF. CDR3 bases: TGTGCCAGCAGCTTGGTCGGGGTGGGGGAGCAGTACTTC. The full variable domain, completed using reference TRBV5-6 and TRBJ2-7, is DAGVTQSPTHLIKTRGQQVTLRCSPKSGHDTVSWYQQALGQGPQFIFQYYEEEERQRGNFPDRFSGHQFPNYSSELNVNALLLGDSALYLCASSLVGVGEQYFGPGTRLTVT.